The 24 T cell receptor beta chains listed next were all sequenced from one sample in a study of cytomegalovirus exposure and HLA in healthy donors. The PCR contained 60 Vbeta and 13 Jbeta primers. Profiled with immunoSEQ multiplex PCR; TCRdb holds only in-frame clones, not every one. The sample totals 91,000 or so clones. The sequenced material came from PBMCs. These receptors all stem from a woman in her 30s in good health and CMV-seronegative.

This chain joins TRBV12-5 and TRBJ2-4; D is perhaps TRBD2 (7 bases). The CDR3 totals 12 residues. Trimming took off 5 bases at V and 15 bases at J, with 17 bases between the two ends. Germline assignment: CDR1 LGHNT and CDR2 FRNRAP. The CDR3 here is CASGPGGGKGYF. The DNA for the CDR3 is TGTGCTAGTGGTCCCGGCGGGGGCAAGGGGTACTTC. The full variable domain, rest sourced from reference TRBV12-5 and TRBJ2-4, is DARVTQTPRHKVTEMGQEVTMRCQPILGHNTVFWYRQTMMQGLELLAYFRNRAPLDDSGMPKDRFSAEMPDATLATLKIQPSEPRDSAVYFCASGPGGGKGYFGAGTRLSVL.

The chain is built from TRBV9 and TRBJ2-5; weak D call: TRBD2 (5 bases). The germline CDR1 and CDR2 sequences are SGDLS and YYNGEE. Trimming removed 5 bases from V and 0 bases from J, with 14 bases in between. CDR3 length: 15 residues. The CDR3 protein is CASSEVEGYQETQYF. Here the CDR3 DNA reads TGTGCCAGCAGTGAAGTAGAGGGCTACCAAGAGACCCAGTACTTC. The variable domain in full, completed from reference TRBV9 and TRBJ2-5, reads DSGVTQTPKHLITATGQRVTLRCSPRSGDLSVYWYQQSLDQGLQFLIQYYNGEERAKGNILERFSAQQFPDLHSELNLSSLELGDSALYFCASSEVEGYQETQYFGPGTRLLVL.

V usage is TRBV9 and J usage is TRBJ2-7, with 7 nucleotides matching TRBD1. The CDR3 has 15 residues. Germline V CDR1 and CDR2: SGDLS, YYNGEE. The trim removed 0 bases at V and 2 bases at J, leaving 5 bases unmatched. The CDR3 loop reads CASSVAIGGPYEQYF. The CDR3 DNA follows: TGTGCCAGCAGCGTAGCGATAGGGGGCCCCTACGAGCAGTACTTC.

This chain uses TRBV5-1 with TRBJ2-1; D may be TRBD1 (6 bases). The CDR3 length is 16 residues. Per germline, CDR1 SGHRS and CDR2 YFSETQ. Trimming shortened V by 0 bases and J by 0 bases, and 10 bases separated the two germline ends. The chain's CDR3 is CASSLETGSSYNEQFF. The DNA of the CDR3 is TGCGCCAGCAGCTTGGAAACAGGGAGCTCCTACAATGAGCAGTTCTTC.

The rearrangement uses TRBV6-5 and TRBJ1-2; D is possibly TRBD1 (6 bases). V was shortened by 5 bases and J by 4 bases, with 11 bases between the two germline ends. The germline V gene encodes CDR1 MNHEY and CDR2 SVGAGI. CDR3 length: 13 residues. The CDR3 coding sequence is TGTGCCAGCAGTGCTACAGGGCCCTATGGCTACACCTTC. This sequence encodes CASSATGPYGYTF.

The genes are TRBV19 and TRBJ2-7; 8 positions match TRBD1. The CDR3 length is 14 residues. In germline, CDR1 is LNHDA, CDR2 SQIVND (reference sequence). After removal of 6 bases from V and 5 bases from J, the junction contained 9 bases not matched to a gene. CDR3 sequence (DNA): TGTGCCAGTAGAGGACGGGACAGGCCGGACGAGCAGTACTTC. This codes for CASRGRDRPDEQYF.

CDR3 nucleotide sequence: TGCAGTGCCCCCGGGGGCTATGGCTACACCTTC. Translated, it gives CSAPGGYGYTF. V usage is TRBV20-1 and J usage is TRBJ1-2; a weak D match, TRBD1 (5 bases). CDR1 is DFQATT and CDR2 is SNEGSKA in the germline V gene (reference sequence). This CDR3 comprises 11 residues. V lost 6 bases to trimming and J lost 4 bases, with 9 bases between them.

The rearrangement uses TRBV28 and TRBJ1-5; a possible D gene is TRBD1 (5 bases). The CDR3 consists of 17 residues. V shed 5 bases and J shed 0 bases, with 17 bases lying between them. Per the germline V gene, CDR1 is MDHEN and CDR2 is SYDVKM. The CDR3 region has the DNA TGTGCCAGCAGTCCAGGGTCGTCCGCCTATAGCAATCAGCCCCAGCATTTT. This encodes CASSPGSSAYSNQPQHF.

The chain joins TRBV9 to TRBJ2-7; possible D gene TRBD2, 6 bases. Germline CDR1 and CDR2: SGDLS and YYNGEE. Trimming stripped 10 bases from V and 5 bases from J, with 16 bases between. This CDR3 region has 12 residues. CDR3 coding DNA: TGTGCCCGCCAAGGACCTAGCGACGAGCAGTACTTC. Translating it yields CARQGPSDEQYF.

This chain uses TRBV6-5 with TRBJ2-3; possible D gene TRBD2, 6 bases. Germline V gives CDR1 MNHEY, CDR2 SVGAGI. The CDR3 length is 15 residues. Trimming removed 1 base at V and 1 base at J, with 9 bases between. The CDR3 here is CASSYWASGTDTQYF. CDR3 sequence (DNA): TGTGCCAGCAGTTACTGGGCTAGCGGCACAGATACGCAGTATTTT.

The chain recombines TRBV5-6 with TRBJ1-5, with a possible D match to TRBD1 (5 bases). V dropped 3 bases and J dropped 0 bases, with 13 bases sitting between them. Germline V lookup: CDR1 SGHDT, CDR2 YYEEEE. There are 16 residues in the CDR3. In nucleotides, the CDR3 is TGTGCCAGCAGCTCAAGACAGCTTTATAGCAATCAGCCCCAGCATTTT. It encodes CASSSRQLYSNQPQHF.

The chain combines TRBV7-9 with TRBJ1-3; weak D call: TRBD1 (6 bases). V was cut by 5 bases and J by 1 base, with 18 bases left in between. This CDR3 spans 17 amino acids. Per germline, CDR1 SEHNR and CDR2 FQNEAQ (reference sequence). The DNA for the CDR3 is TGTGCCAGCAGCCGGCTTGTACAGGGTCTTTCTGGAAACACCATATATTTT. Translation gives CASSRLVQGLSGNTIYF. The full variable domain, rest sourced from reference TRBV7-9 and TRBJ1-3, is DTGVSQNPRHKITKRGQNVTFRCDPISEHNRLYWYRQTLGQGPEFLTYFQNEAQLEKSRLLSDRFSAERPKGSFSTLEIQRTEQGDSAMYLCASSRLVQGLSGNTIYFGEGSWLTVV.

The J gene is TRBJ2-5, the V gene TRBV5-6, with D tentatively TRBD2 (5 bases). V shed 2 bases and J shed 5 bases, with 7 bases lying between them. Looked up from germline, CDR1 is SGHDT and CDR2 is YYEEEE. The CDR3 has 12 amino acids. As DNA, the CDR3 is TGTGCCAGCAGCTTAACGGGGGAGACCCAGTACTTC. Its protein is CASSLTGETQYF. The full variable domain, in which reference TRBV5-6 and TRBJ2-5 provide the parts outside the CDR3, is DAGVTQSPTHLIKTRGQQVTLRCSPKSGHDTVSWYQQALGQGPQFIFQYYEEEERQRGNFPDRFSGHQFPNYSSELNVNALLLGDSALYLCASSLTGETQYFGPGTRLLVL.

This chain uses TRBV6-1 with TRBJ1-6; 9 bases fit TRBD1. From germline, CDR1 is MNHNS and CDR2 SASEGT. Trimming took 2 bases from V and 4 from J; bases not matched to a gene: 6. This CDR3 is built from 17 residues. The CDR3 protein is CASSEPGQGIYNSPLHF. For the CDR3, the DNA is TGTGCCAGCAGTGAACCGGGACAGGGAATTTATAATTCACCCCTCCACTTT.

The rearrangement joins TRBV7-2 to TRBJ2-2; 15 bases are shared with TRBD2. J was trimmed by 5 bases and V by 0 bases; bases with no gene match: 7. The CDR3 runs to 19 residues. Germline V gene data show CDR1 as SGHTA and CDR2 as FQGNSA. CDR3: CASSLAQGLAGGKTGELFF. The CDR3 DNA reads TGTGCCAGCAGCTTAGCGCAGGGACTAGCGGGAGGAAAGACCGGGGAGCTGTTTTTT.

V gene TRBV5-1 combines with J gene TRBJ2-1, with TRBD2 matching over 10 bases. The germline gives CDR1 SGHRS, CDR2 YFSETQ. Losses at the gene ends were 4 bases for V and 5 bases for J; bases not matched to a gene: 6. The CDR3 has 15 residues. The CDR3 DNA follows: TGCGCCAGCAGCCCCGGACTAGCGGATGACAATGAGCAGTTCTTC. Protein sequence: CASSPGLADDNEQFF. Supplemented by reference TRBV5-1 and TRBJ2-1, the full variable domain reads KAGVTQTPRYLIKTRGQQVTLSCSPISGHRSVSWYQQTPGQGLQFLFEYFSETQRNKGNFPGRFSGRQFSNSRSEMNVSTLELGDSALYLCASSPGLADDNEQFFGPGTRLTVL.

The chain links TRBV4-1 to TRBJ2-2; 8 bases are shared with TRBD2. CDR1 and CDR2 (germline): MGHRA, YSYEKL. V shed 1 base and J 5 bases; nucleotides not matched to a gene: 12. This CDR3 region has 18 residues. CDR3 sequence: CASSQVVGLAGPTGELFF. CDR3 DNA sequence: TGCGCCAGCAGCCAAGTAGTCGGATTAGCGGGACCGACCGGGGAGCTGTTTTTT.

The chain uses TRBV5-6 and TRBJ1-1; D call uncertain. The CDR3 is 14 amino acids. CDR1 and CDR2 from the germline V gene are SGHDT and YYEEEE. The V end lost 1 base, the J end lost 1 base, and 8 bases lay between the germline ends. In DNA form, the CDR3 reads TGTGCCAGCAGCTTGAGTGGCACGAACACTGAAGCTTTCTTT. This gives the protein CASSLSGTNTEAFF.

J is TRBJ2-2 and V is TRBV2; 9 positions agree with TRBD1. V was pared by 5 bases and J by 3 bases, with 4 bases of the junction left unmatched. This CDR3 has 15 residues. CDR1 and CDR2 from the germline V gene are SNHLY and FYNNEI. The CDR3 spells CASSPGQGHTGELFF. DNA of the CDR3: TGTGCCAGCAGTCCGGGACAGGGACACACCGGGGAGCTGTTTTTT.

The rearrangement uses TRBV4-1 and TRBJ2-2; 11 bases are a match to TRBD1. CDR3 length: 15 residues. Germline V gene sequence: CDR1 MGHRA, CDR2 YSYEKL. Losses at the gene ends were 5 bases for V and 6 bases for J; bases not matched to a gene: 5. The CDR3 DNA reads TGCGCCAGCAGCGTCCGGGACAGGGGGGCCGGGGAGCTGTTTTTT. It translates to CASSVRDRGAGELFF.

V gene TRBV29-1 combines with J gene TRBJ2-3; 7 bases map to TRBD2. In germline, CDR1 is SQVTM, CDR2 ANQGSEA. The CDR3 covers 14 residues. J was trimmed by 0 bases and V by 4 bases; bases with no gene match: 4. In DNA form, the CDR3 reads TGCAGCGTTGGAAGCGGGGCTAGCACAGATACGCAGTATTTT. Its protein product is CSVGSGASTDTQYF.

The chain is built from TRBV5-4 and TRBJ2-7, with D possibly being TRBD2 (5 bases). The ends were cut back, 0 bases at V and 6 bases at J, with 13 bases in the middle. Germline V CDR1 and CDR2: SGHNT, YYREEE (reference sequence). The CDR3 runs to 14 residues. CDR3 amino acids: CASSLEGSRAEQYF. DNA for the CDR3: TGTGCCAGCAGCTTGGAGGGATCGAGGGCCGAGCAGTACTTC. Full variable domain (remainder filled in from reference TRBV5-4 and TRBJ2-7): ETGVTQSPTHLIKTRGQQVTLRCSSQSGHNTVSWYQQALGQGPQFIFQYYREEENGRGNFPPRFSGLQFPNYSSELNVNALELDDSALYLCASSLEGSRAEQYFGPGTRLTVT.

This chain links TRBV4-1 with TRBJ2-7; perhaps TRBD1 as D (6 bases). Deletions cut 2 bases from V and 0 bases from J, with 14 bases between. The CDR3 is made up of 16 amino acids. Per germline, CDR1 MGHRA and CDR2 YSYEKL. CDR3 nucleotides: TGCGCCAGCAGCCAAATTCAGGGGTCGAGCTCCTACGAGCAGTACTTC. This encodes CASSQIQGSSSYEQYF.

Concerning this clone: Other DNA sequences within the sample encode an identical CDR3. The chain recombines TRBV5-1 with TRBJ1-2; TRBD1 aligns across 7 bases. The CDR3 consists of 14 residues. V dropped 0 bases and J dropped 2; count of bases not matched to a gene: 1. Germline V gene lookup returns CDR1 SGHRS and CDR2 YFSETQ. CDR3 DNA: TGCGCCAGCAGCTTGGACAGGGGCAACTATGGCTACACCTTC. As protein: CASSLDRGNYGYTF.